This T cell receptor (beta chain) was captured by sequencing in a study of T cells after yellow fever vaccination. Details on this clonotype: Antigen specificity is unknown.

UMIs and a universal primer site were added when TCR cDNA was made by 5'RACE template switching. TCRdb analysed the 5' RACE reads with MiXCR anew, one entry per CDR3 protein. This table holds 150,000 or so distinct CDR3 sequences, 6% to 7.5% found once. Study-wide results and caveats: Clones that expanded after primary vaccination mostly reappeared after the booster (96% CD4, 75% to 90% CD8). Peak timing came faster in the weaker secondary response, day 5 versus 15.

Per the germline V gene, CDR1 is MNHEY and CDR2 is SVGEGT. There are 16 residues in the CDR3. Trimming left V 7 bases short and J 8 bases short, with 21 bases between. The input for sequencing was CD4+ T cells sorted from PBMCs, taken around 5 days after the first yellow fever vaccination. This rearrangement joins TRBV6-2 or TRBV6-3 to TRBJ1-6; possible D gene TRBD1, 5 bases. The sequence was obtained from a man aged 18 to 35 who received the YFV17D yellow fever vaccine. CDR3 protein: CASIPGGTGTDSPLHF. DNA of the CDR3: TGTGCCAGCATCCCGGGGGGGACTGGAACCGATTCACCCCTCCACTTT.